These 27 T cell receptor beta chains originate from one sample sequenced in a study of T cells in Graves' hyperthyroidism and ophthalmopathy. RNA transcripts provided the source from which TCR beta CDR3 regions were amplified. A set of HTBI primers served as the primers for a first-round RT-PCR of the TCR CDR3. TCRdb re-called the multiplex PCR reads with MiXCR, one entry per CDR3 protein. The repertoire holds approximately 620,000 distinct CDR3 sequences, with around 13% as singletons. What was sequenced was blood. All receptors come from a woman aged 25 to 45 with Graves' hyperthyroidism that later progressed to Graves' ophthalmopathy.

The J gene is TRBJ2-2, the V gene TRBV4-2; tentatively, D is TRBD2 (6 bases). Trimming took off 1 base at V and 7 bases at J, with 7 bases between the two ends. The CDR3 totals 13 residues. Germline lookup yields CDR1 LGHNA and CDR2 YNFKEQ. CDR3 amino acids: CASSQGEVGELFF. CDR3 sequence (DNA): TGTGCCAGCAGCCAAGGGGAGGTCGGGGAGCTGTTTTTT.

This clonotype was recorded many times. The chain combines TRBV20-1 with TRBJ2-5; D may correspond to TRBD1 or TRBD2 (5 bases each). The germline V and J ends were trimmed by 5 bases and 3 bases, with 13 bases remaining between them. CDR1 and CDR2 (germline): DFQATT, SNEGSKA (reference sequence). This CDR3 is built from 13 residues. As DNA, the CDR3 is TGCAGTGCTCCCGGGACGAGTGAAGAGACCCAGTACTTC. Its translation is CSAPGTSEETQYF.

This clonotype was recorded at least ten times. The V call is TRBV12-3 or TRBV12-4, the J call TRBJ1-5, with D uncertain. The CDR3 is 15 amino acids. Trimming shortened V by 6 bases and J by 4 bases, and 16 bases separated the two germline ends. In DNA form, the CDR3 reads TGTGCCAGCAGGACTGGCGGGCAGGTAAATCAGCCCCAGCATTTT. Translation: CASRTGGQVNQPQHF.

This clonotype occurred many times. The CDR3 is CATSSRQARNQPQHF. In DNA, the CDR3 is TGTGCCACCAGCAGCCGACAGGCCCGAAATCAGCCCCAGCATTTT. The chain employs TRBV15 and TRBJ1-5; TRBD1 might be the D (6 bases). The CDR3 loop spans 15 amino acids. V was shortened by 3 bases and J by 4 bases, with 13 bases between the two germline ends. The germline gives CDR1 LNHNV, CDR2 YYDKDF (reference sequence).

This clonotype came up a few times. Here the CDR3 DNA reads TGTGCCAGCAGCCTACAGGGGGATGGTGAAAAACTGTTTTTT. Translated: CASSLQGDGEKLFF. The chain uses TRBV14 and TRBJ1-4, with TRBD1 matching over 8 bases. V dropped 4 bases and J dropped 7; count of bases not matched to a gene: 5. CDR3 length: 14 residues. CDR1 is SGHDN, CDR2 FVKESK, per germline.

This clonotype was picked up many times. This chain uses TRBV13 with TRBJ2-7, with 9 nucleotides matching TRBD1. Trimming at V came to 4 bases and at J to 2 bases, leaving 6 bases not matched to a gene. Germline V lookup: CDR1 PRHDT, CDR2 FYEKMQ (reference sequence). CDR3 size: 15 residues. DNA for the CDR3: TGTGCCAGCAGCTCCCGGACAGGGGCTCCCTACGAGCAGTACTTC. It yields the protein CASSSRTGAPYEQYF.

The chain has TRBV20-1 and TRBJ1-5; D not certain. The germline gives CDR1 DFQATT, CDR2 SNEGSKA (reference sequence). Trimming pared 2 bases from V and 3 bases from J, leaving 17 bases between. This CDR3 comprises 16 residues. CDR3 coding DNA: TGCAGTGCTAGACTGGCCCGGGAGGCGTACAATCAGCCCCAGCATTTT. Its translation is CSARLAREAYNQPQHF.

In its sample, this clonotype was seen many times. The rearrangement links TRBV12-3 or TRBV12-4 to TRBJ2-3; weak D call: TRBD2 (6 bases). The CDR3 is made up of 14 amino acids. The V end lost 6 bases, the J end lost 2 bases, and 12 bases lay between the germline ends. The CDR3 sequence is CASSILANTDTQYF. Written as DNA, the CDR3 is TGTGCCAGCAGCATACTAGCAAACACAGATACGCAGTATTTT.

This clonotype has a count of ten or more. V usage is TRBV6-1 and J usage is TRBJ2-5; 10 nucleotides agree with TRBD2. Germline CDR1 reads MNHNS; CDR2 reads SASEGT. The ends lost 5 bases at V and 4 bases at J; junction bases unmatched: 7. CDR3 length: 15 residues. DNA of the CDR3: TGTGCCAGCAGTCCTAGCGGGAGAATCGGAGAGACCCAGTACTTC. The encoded protein is CASSPSGRIGETQYF.

This clonotype has a handful of counts. This sequence joins TRBV6-1 and TRBJ2-7, with no clear D. Germline lookup yields CDR1 MNHNS and CDR2 SASEGT. This CDR3 comprises 15 residues. V was trimmed by 6 bases and J by 0 bases, leaving 15 bases between them. The CDR3 DNA is TGTGCCAGCAGGGAATCTCCTACGGTCTCCTACGAGCAGTACTTC. Its translation is CASRESPTVSYEQYF.

This clonotype showed up just a few times. V is TRBV5-1 and J is TRBJ2-7, with TRBD1 matching 11 bases. Germline CDR1 is SGHRS and CDR2 is YFSETQ. The CDR3 is 15 residues long. V shed 4 bases, J shed 2 bases, and the junction held 5 bases outside the gene matches. The CDR3 DNA follows: TGCGCCAGCAGCCCGGGACAGGGGGACCCCTACGAGCAGTACTTC. Protein sequence: CASSPGQGDPYEQYF. Supplemented by reference TRBV5-1 and TRBJ2-7, the full variable domain reads KAGVTQTPRYLIKTRGQQVTLSCSPISGHRSVSWYQQTPGQGLQFLFEYFSETQRNKGNFPGRFSGRQFSNSRSEMNVSTLELGDSALYLCASSPGQGDPYEQYFGPGTRLTVT.

This clonotype was picked up a small number of times. This sequence may be a read error, since a much larger clone differs from it by one base. The V and J genes are TRBV5-5 and TRBJ2-3; D could derive from TRBD1 or TRBD2 (5 bases each). Trimming shortened V by 0 bases and J by 1 base, and 9 bases separated the two germline ends. CDR3 length: 15 amino acids. CDR1 and CDR2 from the germline V gene are SGHKS and YYEKEE (reference sequence). Here the CDR3 reads CASSLVRGGTDTQYF. Here the CDR3 DNA reads TGTGCCAGCAGCTTGGTGAGGGGAGGCACAGATACGCAGTATTTT.

On this clonotype itself: The germline gene is not matched at one end of the junction; a read error may be the cause. The chain couples TRBV15 to TRBJ1-4; D remains unclear. The CDR3 has 17 amino acids. Germline-derived CDR1 and CDR2 are LNHNV and YYDKDF (reference sequence). The CDR3 sequence: CAASREVSRATNEKLFF. CDR3 DNA sequence: TGTGCCGCCAGCAGAGAAGTGAGCCGAGCAACTAATGAAAAACTGTTTTTT.

Many counts were recorded for this clonotype. J is TRBJ2-1 and V is TRBV27; D is undetermined. V lost 8 bases, J lost 14 bases, and 13 bases lay in between. The germline CDR1 and CDR2 sequences are MNHEY and SMNVEV (reference sequence). This CDR3 is built from 10 residues. The CDR3 reads CASGSVIEFF. The CDR3 DNA is TGTGCCAGCGGGTCTGTTATTGAGTTCTTC.

The chain recombines TRBV4-1 with TRBJ2-3, with TRBD1 identical over 7 bases. There are 16 residues in the CDR3. V was pared by 1 base and J by 3 bases, with 7 bases of the junction left unmatched. The V gene's germline CDR1 is MGHRA and CDR2 YSYEKL. The CDR3 sequence is CASSQARQGVTDTQYF. The CDR3 DNA is TGCGCCAGCAGCCAAGCCAGGCAGGGGGTAACAGATACGCAGTATTTT.

This clonotype was observed many times. This chain links TRBV6-1 with TRBJ1-2; D is unclear. The CDR3 has 13 amino acids. The V end lost 6 bases, the J end lost 6 bases, and 14 bases lay between the germline ends. Germline V gene data show CDR1 as MNHNS and CDR2 as SASEGT. This CDR3 is CASRKTPPDGYTF. The CDR3 nucleotides read TGTGCCAGCAGGAAGACACCTCCGGATGGCTACACCTTC.

This clonotype was picked up a small number of times. V gene TRBV20-1 combines with J gene TRBJ2-1; D possibly corresponds to TRBD2 (6 bases). V lost 4 bases to trimming and J lost 4 bases, with 20 bases between them. The CDR3 totals 16 residues. Per the germline V gene, CDR1 is DFQATT and CDR2 is SNEGSKA (reference sequence). CDR3 amino acids: CSANSGYGGAYNEQFF. The CDR3 bases are TGCAGTGCTAATAGCGGTTATGGCGGAGCATACAATGAGCAGTTCTTC.

This clonotype was counted at least ten times. The DNA for the CDR3 is TGTGCCATCCGCGACAGGGGAGGTACGAACACTGAAGCTTTCTTT. Translating it yields CAIRDRGGTNTEAFF. The chain carries TRBV19 and TRBJ1-1; 8 bases are shared with TRBD1. Per germline, CDR1 LNHDA and CDR2 SQIVND (reference sequence). After removal of 10 bases from V and 1 base from J, the junction contained 11 bases not matched to a gene. CDR3 length equals 15 residues.

The rearrangement joins TRBV20-1 to TRBJ1-1; D may be TRBD1 (6 bases). This CDR3 region has 16 residues. Trimming stripped 5 bases from V and 0 bases from J, with 19 bases between. Germline assignment: CDR1 DFQATT and CDR2 SNEGSKA (reference sequence). As DNA, the CDR3 is TGCAGTGCTTTAGGGGGGGCGGCAAACATGAACACTGAAGCTTTCTTT. Its translation is CSALGGAANMNTEAFF.

This clonotype occurred many times. The V call is TRBV20-1, the J call TRBJ1-1; D not resolved. This CDR3 has 12 amino acids. The germline V gene encodes CDR1 DFQATT and CDR2 SNEGSKA (reference sequence). V was clipped by 3 bases and J by 1 base, with 6 bases between them. CDR3 bases: TGCAGTGCTAGTTCGGGGAACACTGAAGCTTTCTTT. It is translated as CSASSGNTEAFF.

This clonotype was seen ten or more times. J is TRBJ2-7 and V is TRBV4-3; D may correspond to TRBD1 or TRBD2 (6 bases each). Germline CDR1 reads LGHNA; CDR2 reads YSLEER. CDR3 size: 15 residues. V shed 3 bases and J shed 2 bases, with 14 bases lying between them. CDR3 loop: CASSQSRGDPYEQYF. In nucleotides, the CDR3 is TGCGCCAGCAGCCAGTCGAGGGGGGACCCCTACGAGCAGTACTTC.

This clonotype was picked up many times. The chain links TRBV12-3 or TRBV12-4 to TRBJ1-6; possible D gene TRBD1, 5 bases. The CDR3 totals 12 residues. Trimming took off 6 bases at V and 11 bases at J, with 11 bases between the two ends. Here the CDR3 reads CASSSGRAPLHF. Written as DNA, the CDR3 is TGTGCCAGCAGCTCGGGGCGAGCACCCCTCCACTTT.

The V gene is TRBV27, the J gene TRBJ1-1, with 12 bases matching TRBD1. The CDR3 covers 16 residues. V was pared by 2 bases and J by 7 bases, with 8 bases of the junction left unmatched. Per the germline V gene, CDR1 is MNHEY and CDR2 is SMNVEV (reference sequence). The CDR3 loop reads CASSLIAGQGASEAFF. CDR3 DNA sequence: TGTGCCAGCAGTTTAATAGCGGGACAGGGGGCAAGTGAAGCTTTCTTT.

The chain links TRBV28 to TRBJ2-1, with TRBD2 matching 9 bases. CDR1 MDHEN and CDR2 SYDVKM come from the germline V gene. The CDR3 extends over 16 amino acids. Unmatched junction bases numbered 11, after V lost 3 bases and J lost 8 bases. The CDR3 reads CASSLDQKAGGYEQFF. The DNA for the CDR3 is TGTGCCAGCAGTTTGGACCAGAAAGCGGGAGGCTATGAGCAGTTCTTC.

This clonotype was found once. The J gene is TRBJ1-2, the V gene TRBV6-2 or TRBV6-3, with 10 bases that match TRBD1. The germline V gene encodes CDR1 MNHEY and CDR2 SVGEGT. With V trimmed by 8 bases and J by 5 bases, 5 bases remained unmatched. The CDR3 loop spans 13 amino acids. The CDR3 DNA sequence: TGTGCCAGCGGACAGGGGGATCGGTATGGCTACACCTTC. Residues: CASGQGDRYGYTF.

The table lists this clonotype with a few counts. The chain's CDR3 is CASSRLQTDVGDTQYF. CDR3 sequence (DNA): TGTGCCAGCAGCCGACTACAGACAGACGTCGGGGATACGCAGTATTTT. This chain links TRBV4-2 with TRBJ2-3; D could derive from TRBD1 or TRBD2 (5 bases each). The CDR3 consists of 16 residues. Germline assignment: CDR1 LGHNA and CDR2 YNFKEQ. V lost 4 bases, J lost 6 bases, and 20 bases lay in between.

This clonotype was seen many times. CDR3: CSARDEEKLFF. For the CDR3, the DNA is TGCAGTGCTAGAGATGAAGAAAAACTGTTTTTT. This rearrangement joins TRBV20-1 to TRBJ1-4, with D hard to call. Germline V lookup: CDR1 DFQATT, CDR2 SNEGSKA (reference sequence). The CDR3 loop spans 11 amino acids. The germline V and J ends were trimmed by 0 bases and 8 bases, with 4 bases remaining between them.